Below are 29 T cell receptor beta chains sequenced from a single sample in a study of molecular identifiers for immune sequencing clone quantification. TCRdb recomputed calls from the PCR reads with MiXCR, one row per CDR3 protein. The sample lists some 93,000 distinct CDR3 sequences; roughly a fifth were seen once. Sequencing used naive CD8+ T cells from blood, with Jurkat cell RNA spiked in. Subset here: FACS-sorted CD8+CD4-CCR7+CD45RA+ naive T cells. The receptors were sampled from a human donor in good health. Some libraries in this study had Jurkat cell RNA spiked in.

Comments on this clonotype: It may be a read error: a sequence one base away is much more abundant. Because it lacks the conserved phenylalanine or tryptophan at the end, this CDR3 is likely a read error. The chain recombines TRBV5-1 with TRBJ2-7; 9 bases align to TRBD1. The CDR3 sequence is 14 residues long. Per germline, CDR1 SGHRS and CDR2 YFSETQ. Losses at the gene ends were 4 bases for V and 6 bases for J; bases not matched to a gene: 8. The CDR3 DNA follows: TGCGCCAGCAGCCTCCGGGACAGGGCCCTCGAGCAGTACCTC. It specifies CASSLRDRALEQYL.

The V and J genes are TRBV3-2 and TRBJ2-7. TRBV3-2 is classified as a pseudogene. The CDR3 is 12 residues long. CDR3 amino acids: CASSLYLLEQYF. DNA for the CDR3: TGTGCCAGCAGTCTCTACCTTTTGGAGCAGTACTTC.

As concerns this clonotype: A much more abundant neighbour one base away suggests this may be a read error. This sequence joins TRBV4-2 and TRBJ2-7; tentative D call: TRBD2 (6 bases). This CDR3 is 14 amino acids long. Germline V gene data show CDR1 as LGHNA and CDR2 as YNFKEQ. The V end lost 4 bases, the J end lost 8 bases, and 18 bases lay between the germline ends. CDR3 DNA: TGTGCCAGCAGCCCTGATTATGGGGGGTACAAGCAGTACTTC. Translating gives CASSPDYGGYKQYF.

This clonotype was detected many times. This chain uses TRBV4-3 with TRBJ1-1, with D unresolved. The CDR3 totals 15 residues. The V gene's germline CDR1 is LGHNA and CDR2 YSLEER. V lost 0 bases and J 6 bases, leaving 14 bases between the germline ends. This CDR3 reads CASSQDLTQAAEAFF. In DNA form, the CDR3 reads TGCGCCAGCAGCCAAGACCTAACCCAGGCAGCTGAAGCTTTCTTT.

Ten or more counts support this clonotype. V is TRBV4-1 and J is TRBJ2-7; 9 bases map to TRBD2. The CDR3 spans 17 residues. V was clipped by 0 bases and J by 3 bases; unmatched bases: 9. Germline V gene sequence: CDR1 MGHRA, CDR2 YSYEKL. In DNA form, the CDR3 reads TGCGCCAGCAGCCAAGATCCTAGCGGGGTAGTAAGCTACGAGCAGTACTTC. The encoded protein is CASSQDPSGVVSYEQYF.

This clonotype was observed at least ten times. The chain has TRBV27 and TRBJ2-7; perhaps D is TRBD1 or TRBD2 (5 bases each). With 1 base removed from V and 5 bases from J, the gap between germline ends came to 18 bases. This CDR3 comprises 16 residues. Germline CDR1 and CDR2: MNHEY and SMNVEV (reference sequence). In nucleotides, the CDR3 is TGTGCCAGCAGTTTATACCCCCTGGGGGTTCGCGACGAGCAGTACTTC. This sequence encodes CASSLYPLGVRDEQYF.

This clonotype was seen many times. The V call is TRBV5-4, the J call TRBJ2-3; 8 bases are shared with TRBD2. Germline V gives CDR1 SGHNT, CDR2 YYREEE (reference sequence). The V gene end was trimmed by 2 bases and the J gene end by 1 base; junction bases not matched to a gene: 9. CDR3 size: 17 residues. The CDR3 region has the DNA TGTGCCAGCAGCTTAGCGGGAGCTAAAGAGGGCACAGATACGCAGTATTTT. Amino acid sequence: CASSLAGAKEGTDTQYF.

This clonotype was recorded many times. The rearrangement joins TRBV7-9 to TRBJ2-5; TRBD2 might be the D (5 bases). The CDR3 covers 16 residues. The V end was cut by 5 bases, the J end by 0 bases, with 16 bases between. Germline V lookup: CDR1 SEHNR, CDR2 FQNEAQ (reference sequence). The CDR3 sequence: CASSPRGFTHQETQYF. Here the CDR3 DNA reads TGTGCCAGCAGCCCCCGGGGTTTCACACACCAAGAGACCCAGTACTTC.

This clonotype showed up many times. The rearrangement links TRBV10-3 to TRBJ2-3; 10 nucleotides agree with TRBD2. After removal of 5 bases from V and 4 bases from J, the junction contained 6 bases not matched to a gene. Germline CDR1 and CDR2: ENHRY and SYGVKD. The CDR3 spans 15 residues. This CDR3 is CAISPRLAGADTQYF. DNA of the CDR3: TGTGCCATCAGTCCTAGACTAGCGGGCGCAGATACGCAGTATTTT.

Remarks on this clonotype: This sequence may be a read error, since a much larger clone differs from it by one base. This chain links TRBV29-1 with TRBJ2-7, with 9 nucleotides matching TRBD2. Per the germline V gene, CDR1 is SQVTM and CDR2 is ANQGSEA. The V segment lost 4 bases and the J segment 4 bases; nucleotides outside the gene matches: 11. The CDR3 totals 15 residues. CDR3: CSVGEGSGRWYEQYF. In nucleotides, the CDR3 is TGCAGCGTTGGAGAAGGTAGCGGGAGATGGTACGAGCAGTACTTC.

This clonotype came up many times. The rearrangement joins TRBV3-1 to TRBJ2-2; the D gene is possibly TRBD2 (5 bases). The CDR3 spans 17 residues. Germline-derived CDR1 and CDR2 are LGHDT and YNNKEL (reference sequence). V lost 2 bases and J lost 3, with 16 bases in between. This chain's CDR3 is CASSQIPKRGYTGELFF. CDR3 in DNA: TGTGCCAGCAGCCAAATTCCCAAACGCGGGTACACCGGGGAGCTGTTTTTT. Full variable domain (remainder filled in from reference TRBV3-1 and TRBJ2-2): DTAVSQTPKYLVTQMGNDKSIKCEQNLGHDTMYWYKQDSKKFLKIMFSYNNKELIINETVPNRFSPKSPDKAHLNLHINSLELGDSAVYFCASSQIPKRGYTGELFFGEGSRLTVL.

The chain employs TRBV24-1 and TRBJ2-7, with TRBD1 as a possible D gene (6 bases). The length of the CDR3 is 16 residues. Germline CDR1 KGHDR, CDR2 SFDVKD. V was pared by 5 bases and J by 3 bases, with 19 bases between. The CDR3 is CATSASKGGPVYEQYF. The CDR3, as DNA: TGTGCCACCAGTGCCTCAAAAGGGGGTCCTGTCTACGAGCAGTACTTC.

The chain employs TRBV11-2 and TRBJ2-1; possibly TRBD1 for D (6 bases). The CDR3 has 14 amino acids. Germline lookup yields CDR1 SGHAT and CDR2 FQNNGV. Trimming removed 8 bases from V and 0 bases from J, with 11 bases in between. CDR3 in amino acids: CASWDTSSYNEQFF. The DNA of the CDR3 is TGTGCCAGCTGGGACACGAGCTCCTACAATGAGCAGTTCTTC.

About this clonotype: One base away lies a much larger clone, so this may be a sequencing read error. V usage is TRBV6-2 or TRBV6-3 and J usage is TRBJ1-1, with 8 positions matching TRBD1. Germline V lookup: CDR1 MNHEY, CDR2 SVGEGT. V lost 0 bases, J lost 4 bases, and 7 bases stayed unmatched. CDR3 length equals 16 residues. The DNA of the CDR3 is TGTGCCAGCAGTTACTCCGAGGGACAGGCTAGCACTGAAGCTTTCTTT. As protein: CASSYSEGQASTEAFF.

A few counts support this clonotype. The V gene is TRBV7-9, the J gene TRBJ1-3, with 8 positions matching TRBD1. In germline, CDR1 is SEHNR, CDR2 FQNEAQ (reference sequence). The V segment lost 0 bases and the J segment 2 bases; nucleotides outside the gene matches: 3. This CDR3 spans 16 amino acids. The CDR3: CASSLAQGAPGNTIYF. The DNA of the CDR3 is TGTGCCAGCAGCTTAGCTCAGGGGGCGCCTGGAAACACCATATATTTT.

The table lists this clonotype with many counts. The rearrangement joins TRBV4-3 to TRBJ2-5; no reliable D call. Trimming pared 1 base from V and 1 base from J, leaving 4 bases between. The CDR3 sequence is 13 residues long. Germline V gene sequence: CDR1 LGHNA, CDR2 YSLEER. The CDR3 coding sequence is TGCGCCAGCAGCCAAGTGCCCCAAGAGACCCAGTACTTC. Translation gives CASSQVPQETQYF.

This clonotype was seen at least ten times. The V call is TRBV24-1, the J call TRBJ2-5; 8 bases are shared with TRBD2. The V segment lost 3 bases and the J segment 2 bases; nucleotides outside the gene matches: 10. Germline V gene data show CDR1 as KGHDR and CDR2 as SFDVKD. The CDR3 is made up of 17 amino acids. CDR3 DNA: TGTGCCACCAGTGATCAAACTAGCGGCACCCAACAAGAGACCCAGTACTTC. This codes for CATSDQTSGTQQETQYF.

This chain joins TRBV19 and TRBJ2-2; no firm D call. Germline CDR1 reads LNHDA; CDR2 reads SQIVND (reference sequence). The CDR3 is 12 amino acids. V was trimmed by 1 base and J by 6 bases, leaving 3 bases between them. CDR3 DNA: TGTGCCAGTAGTATAGTTGCCGGGGAGCTGTTTTTT. Encoded protein: CASSIVAGELFF.

This clonotype was found a few times. CDR3 in amino acids: CASSLVQGGAKNIQYF. CDR3 sequence (DNA): TGTGCCAGCAGCTTAGTACAGGGTGGCGCCAAAAACATTCAGTACTTC. The chain couples TRBV11-2 to TRBJ2-4; D possibly corresponds to TRBD1 (6 bases). This CDR3 is 16 amino acids long. Deletions cut 1 base from V and 1 base from J, with 11 bases between. From germline, CDR1 is SGHAT and CDR2 FQNNGV.

This clonotype was observed at least ten times. V usage is TRBV19 and J usage is TRBJ1-1; D might be TRBD1 (5 bases). The germline V gene has CDR1 LNHDA and CDR2 SQIVND (reference sequence). This CDR3 has 17 amino acids. V lost 0 bases and J 1 base, leaving 15 bases between the germline ends. Here the CDR3 reads CASSIDDTGRTNTEAFF. Written as DNA, the CDR3 is TGTGCCAGTAGTATAGACGATACAGGACGGACGAACACTGAAGCTTTCTTT.

This rearrangement joins TRBV29-1 to TRBJ2-1; 9 nucleotides line up with TRBD1. Germline-derived CDR1 and CDR2 are SQVTM and ANQGSEA. Losses at the gene ends were 6 bases for V and 4 bases for J; bases not matched to a gene: 10. The CDR3 runs to 15 residues. The CDR3 spells CSVDPTGGYYNEQFF. In DNA form, the CDR3 reads TGCAGCGTCGACCCGACAGGGGGATATTACAATGAGCAGTTCTTC.

As for this clonotype: A much larger clone differs by one base, so this may be a read error. The chain couples TRBV28 to TRBJ2-7; TRBD1 matches 9 bases. Germline V gene sequence: CDR1 MDHEN, CDR2 SYDVKM. There are 14 residues in the CDR3. The CDR3 reads CASTFTGGPYERYF. The DNA for the CDR3 is TGTGCCAGCACCTTTACAGGGGGCCCCTACGAGCGGTACTTC.

This clonotype was counted many times. V is TRBV20-1 and J is TRBJ1-1; TRBD1 matches at 11 bases. Trimming removed 6 bases from V and 6 bases from J; junction bases left unmatched: 18. CDR1 and CDR2 (germline): DFQATT, SNEGSKA (reference sequence). This CDR3 is 17 amino acids long. CDR3 residues: CSAKGGVDRGLLSEAFF. Here the CDR3 DNA reads TGCAGTGCCAAAGGCGGGGTGGACAGGGGGCTTTTGTCTGAAGCTTTCTTT.

This clonotype was observed a few times. CDR3 sequence: CASSLVGGGGYNEQFF. The CDR3 coding sequence is TGCGCCAGCAGCTTGGTGGGCGGGGGGGGCTACAATGAGCAGTTCTTC. The gene calls are TRBV5-1 and TRBJ2-1, with 9 positions matching TRBD2. Trimming took 0 bases from V and 3 from J; bases not matched to a gene: 4. Germline CDR1 SGHRS, CDR2 YFSETQ. The CDR3 contains 16 residues.

This clonotype was recorded many times. The rearrangement links TRBV4-3 to TRBJ1-5, with a weak D call TRBD1 (6 bases). This CDR3 comprises 17 residues. The V end lost 0 bases, the J end lost 4 bases, and 16 bases lay between the germline ends. Germline-derived CDR1 and CDR2 are LGHNA and YSLEER. CDR3 in DNA: TGCGCCAGCAGCCAAGATGGCAGGGGCTACCCGAATCAGCCCCAGCATTTT. This sequence encodes CASSQDGRGYPNQPQHF.

This clonotype was detected only a few times. The chain employs TRBV11-2 and TRBJ2-3; possible D gene TRBD1, 6 bases. The CDR3 spans 15 residues. Germline V lookup: CDR1 SGHAT, CDR2 FQNNGV. The ends were cut back, 4 bases at V and 3 bases at J, with 14 bases in the middle. As DNA, the CDR3 is TGTGCCAGCAGCTACACTTCAGGGGAAACAGATACGCAGTATTTT. The encoded protein is CASSYTSGETDTQYF. Based on the CDR3 plus reference TRBV11-2 and TRBJ2-3, the full variable domain is EAGVAQSPRYKIIEKRQSVAFWCNPISGHATLYWYQQILGQGPKLLIQFQNNGVVDDSQLPKDRFSAERLKGVDSTLKIQPAKLEDSAVYLCASSYTSGETDTQYFGPGTRLTVL.

This clonotype was counted many times. The rearrangement uses TRBV9 and TRBJ2-5; 7 nucleotides agree with TRBD2. V was pared by 3 bases and J by 2 bases, with 10 bases of the junction left unmatched. The CDR3 totals 16 residues. Germline-derived CDR1 and CDR2 are SGDLS and YYNGEE. The CDR3 loop is CASSDAGAGLQETQYF. CDR3 DNA sequence: TGTGCCAGCAGCGATGCGGGAGCCGGGCTTCAAGAGACCCAGTACTTC.

At least ten counts were recorded for this clonotype. The V gene is TRBV2, the J gene TRBJ2-5; D perhaps matches TRBD2 (7 bases). Trimming pared 2 bases from V and 4 bases from J, leaving 14 bases between. CDR1 and CDR2 from the germline V gene are SNHLY and FYNNEI. This CDR3 region has 15 residues. As DNA, the CDR3 is TGTGCCAGCAGTGAATCGGGGGGCCTGGGAGAGACCCAGTACTTC. This codes for CASSESGGLGETQYF.

This clonotype was detected ten times or more. V gene TRBV4-1 combines with J gene TRBJ2-7; 8 nucleotides align to TRBD1. V shed 3 bases and J 5 bases; nucleotides not matched to a gene: 9. Germline values: CDR1 MGHRA, CDR2 YSYEKL. The CDR3 length is 15 residues. The CDR3 region has the DNA TGCGCCAGCAGCCATCGAACAGGGGGAGGTAACGAGCAGTACTTC. The encoded protein is CASSHRTGGGNEQYF.